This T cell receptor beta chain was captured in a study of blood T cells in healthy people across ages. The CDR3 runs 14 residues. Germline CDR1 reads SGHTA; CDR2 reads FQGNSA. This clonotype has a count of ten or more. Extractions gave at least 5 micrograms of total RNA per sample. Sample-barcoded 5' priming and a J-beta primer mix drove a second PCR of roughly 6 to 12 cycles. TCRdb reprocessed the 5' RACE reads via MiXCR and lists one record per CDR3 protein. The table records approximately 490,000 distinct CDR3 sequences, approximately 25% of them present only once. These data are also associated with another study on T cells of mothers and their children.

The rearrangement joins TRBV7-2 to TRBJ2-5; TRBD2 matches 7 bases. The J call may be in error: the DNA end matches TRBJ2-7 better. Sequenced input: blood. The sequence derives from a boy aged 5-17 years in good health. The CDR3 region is CASSLGGGVYEQYF. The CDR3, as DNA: TGTGCCAGCAGCTTAGGGGGAGGGGTCTACGAGCAGTACTTC.